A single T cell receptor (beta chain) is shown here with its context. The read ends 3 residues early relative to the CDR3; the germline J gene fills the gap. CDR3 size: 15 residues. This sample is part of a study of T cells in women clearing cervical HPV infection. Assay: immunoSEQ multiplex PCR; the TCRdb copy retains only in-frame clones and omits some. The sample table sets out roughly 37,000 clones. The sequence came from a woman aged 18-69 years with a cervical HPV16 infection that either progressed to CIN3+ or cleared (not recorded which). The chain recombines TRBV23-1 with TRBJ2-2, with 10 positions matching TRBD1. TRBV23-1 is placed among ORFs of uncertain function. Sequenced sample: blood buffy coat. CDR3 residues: CASIPGGQGREKLFF. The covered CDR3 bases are TGCGCCAGCATCCCAGGGGGACAGGGGAGGGAAAAG.